Below are 21 T cell receptor beta chains sequenced from a single sample in a study of memory CD4+ T cells and cytomegalovirus serostatus. Single viable CD3+CD4+CD8-CD45RO+ cells were sorted as the memory CD4+ T cells. TCRdb's copy holds only in-frame clones and misses some; the assay was immunoSEQ multiplex PCR. The table shows about 54,000 clones, with around three quarters occurring only once. The sequencing sample was made of memory CD4+ T cells from blood. These TCRs come from an adult in good health and CMV-seronegative.

The gene calls are TRBV19 and TRBJ2-5; weak D call: TRBD2 (7 bases). Between the trimmed V and J ends, which lost 3 bases and 1 base, there was a span of 15 bases. The CDR3 length is 16 residues. Looked up from germline, CDR1 is LNHDA and CDR2 is SQIVND (reference sequence). The CDR3 sequence is CASSIVGGGPQETQYF. CDR3 DNA: TGTGCCAGTAGTATTGTTGGCGGGGGCCCCCAAGAGACCCAGTACTTC.

This chain links TRBV27 with TRBJ2-7; 7 positions agree with TRBD1. The CDR3 runs to 16 residues. With V trimmed by 0 bases and J by 11 bases, 16 bases remained unmatched. The germline V gene has CDR1 MNHEY and CDR2 SMNVEV (reference sequence). CDR3 protein: CASSLSRGLGTAKEYF. In DNA, the CDR3 is TGTGCCAGCAGTTTATCGAGGGGCTTAGGGACAGCTAAAGAGTACTTC.

The chain joins TRBV27 to TRBJ1-6; the D is unclear. Trimming pared 5 bases from V and 7 bases from J, leaving 15 bases between. CDR3 length equals 15 residues. Looked up from germline, CDR1 is MNHEY and CDR2 is SMNVEV (reference sequence). The CDR3 region is CASSLRRQPNSPLHF. The DNA of the CDR3 is TGTGCCAGCAGTCTCAGAAGACAACCGAATTCACCCCTCCACTTT.

The chain employs TRBV2 and TRBJ2-2; D unclear. V gave up 5 bases and J gave up 6 bases, with 16 bases separating them. This CDR3 region has 15 residues. Germline lookup yields CDR1 SNHLY and CDR2 FYNNEI. The CDR3 region has the DNA TGTGCCAGCAGTCTCAAGGCCCTGAAGGCCGGGGAGCTGTTTTTT. It encodes CASSLKALKAGELFF.

The chain joins TRBV27 to TRBJ2-2; either TRBD1 or TRBD2 may supply D (5 bases each). Germline CDR1 and CDR2: MNHEY and SMNVEV (reference sequence). The CDR3 has 14 amino acids. Trimming cost V 2 bases and J 4 bases, with 8 bases left between them. The CDR3 protein is CASSLVGTTGELFF. DNA for the CDR3: TGTGCCAGCAGTTTAGTTGGGACCACCGGGGAGCTGTTTTTT.

The chain is built from TRBV27 and TRBJ1-2, with 7 nucleotides matching TRBD1. This CDR3 contains 14 residues. V shed 5 bases, J shed 3 bases, and the junction held 6 bases outside the gene matches. Germline V gives CDR1 MNHEY, CDR2 SMNVEV (reference sequence). CDR3 region: CASSAQGLYYGYTF. CDR3 coding DNA: TGTGCCAGCAGTGCACAGGGGCTTTACTATGGCTACACCTTC.

This chain uses TRBV19 with TRBJ1-1, with TRBD1 as a possible D gene (6 bases). The CDR3 consists of 14 residues. Trimming shortened V by 3 bases and J by 4 bases, and 12 bases separated the two germline ends. The germline gives CDR1 LNHDA, CDR2 SQIVND (reference sequence). The CDR3 sequence: CASSIESRGTEAFF. The CDR3 nucleotides are TGTGCCAGTAGTATCGAATCCAGGGGCACTGAAGCTTTCTTT.

This clone has just a few counts. The rearrangement joins TRBV6-5 to TRBJ1-2; 9 nucleotides agree with TRBD1. The CDR3 loop spans 13 amino acids. V lost 5 bases to trimming and J lost 6 bases; unmatched junction nucleotides: 4. Germline-derived CDR1 and CDR2 are MNHEY and SVGAGI. The chain's CDR3 is CASSKRQGDGYTF. DNA for the CDR3: TGTGCCAGCAGTAAACGACAGGGGGATGGCTACACCTTC.

The V gene is TRBV12-1, the J gene TRBJ2-5; the DNA was not used to check the table's D call, TRBD2. TRBV12-1 is classified as a pseudogene. The CDR3 extends over 18 amino acids. This CDR3 is CASSLPAGFLFVMETQYF. CDR3 coding DNA: TGTGCCAGCAGTCTACCGGCGGGATTTTTGTTTGTGATGGAGACCCAGTACTTC.

This clone was counted only a few times. The chain uses TRBV4-3 and TRBJ2-7; D ambiguous. V dropped 2 bases and J dropped 6 bases, with 11 bases sitting between them. Germline CDR1 LGHNA, CDR2 YSLEER. This CDR3 has 13 amino acids. CDR3 DNA sequence: TGCGCCAGCAGCCAATACCTTTCCGGCGAGCAGTACTTC. Translated: CASSQYLSGEQYF.

V usage is TRBV5-4 and J usage is TRBJ2-3; the D gene is possibly TRBD2 (7 bases). The CDR3 contains 17 residues. From germline, CDR1 is SGHNT and CDR2 YYREEE (reference sequence). Trimming took 3 bases from V and 2 from J, leaving 19 bases between them. The DNA of the CDR3 is TGTGCCAGCAGCTCTTTTCGGGGGGCCGGCCCCACAGATACGCAGTATTTT. Translation gives CASSSFRGAGPTDTQYF.

Relative to its sample, this clone is medium-sized. V gene TRBV2 combines with J gene TRBJ1-2; D perhaps matches TRBD1 (5 bases). The germline V and J ends were trimmed by 0 bases and 8 bases, with 7 bases remaining between them. Per the germline V gene, CDR1 is SNHLY and CDR2 is FYNNEI. The CDR3 runs 12 residues. The CDR3 protein is CASSEARGGYTF. The CDR3 DNA reads TGTGCCAGCAGTGAAGCGCGGGGCGGCTACACCTTC.

The V gene is TRBV28, the J gene TRBJ2-1; 7 nucleotides agree with TRBD2. J lost 6 bases, V lost 6 bases, and 11 bases had no gene match. Looked up from germline, CDR1 is MDHEN and CDR2 is SYDVKM. CDR3 length: 15 amino acids. CDR3 nucleotides: TGTGCCAGCAGAAATATGTCTAGCGGCCTCAATGAGCAGTTCTTC. Encoded protein: CASRNMSSGLNEQFF.

V usage is TRBV19 and J usage is TRBJ2-5; weak D call: TRBD2 (5 bases). The CDR3 length is 14 residues. The germline V and J ends were trimmed by 5 bases and 4 bases, with 14 bases remaining between them. Germline CDR1 is LNHDA and CDR2 is SQIVND (reference sequence). The CDR3 here is CASSFGLPPETQYF. The CDR3 region has the DNA TGTGCCAGTAGTTTCGGACTCCCGCCAGAGACCCAGTACTTC. The full variable domain, rest sourced from reference TRBV19 and TRBJ2-5, is DGGITQSPKYLFRKEGQNVTLSCEQNLNHDAMYWYRQDPGQGLRLIYYSQIVNDFQKGDIAEGYSVSREKKESFPLTVTSAQKNPTAFYLCASSFGLPPETQYFGPGTRLLVL.

The table lists this clone with a few counts. The chain employs TRBV30 and TRBJ1-1; 9 bases fit TRBD1. The CDR3 sequence is 14 residues long. Germline assignment: CDR1 GTSNPN and CDR2 SVGIG (reference sequence). V shed 8 bases and J 0 bases; nucleotides not matched to a gene: 7. CDR3 sequence (DNA): TGTGCCCAAATACGACAGGGGGTGAACACTGAAGCTTTCTTT. It codes for CAQIRQGVNTEAFF.

J is TRBJ2-1 and V is TRBV19; the D call may be TRBD1 or TRBD2 (6 bases each). This CDR3 region has 13 residues. Germline-derived CDR1 and CDR2 are LNHDA and SQIVND (reference sequence). V was pared by 4 bases and J by 13 bases, with 17 bases between. The DNA of the CDR3 is TGTGCCAGTAGTACTACTCTGGGGGGCTCTCAGTTCTTC. As protein: CASSTTLGGSQFF.

V is TRBV5-5 and J is TRBJ1-4, with TRBD1 identical over 8 bases. V was clipped by 4 bases and J by 5 bases; unmatched bases: 7. This CDR3 comprises 15 residues. Germline CDR1 SGHKS, CDR2 YYEKEE (reference sequence). In DNA, the CDR3 is TGTGCCAGCAGCCTTACGGGACAGGTGAATGAAAAACTGTTTTTT. It specifies CASSLTGQVNEKLFF.

CDR3 nucleotides: TGTGCCAGCAGCTTAGTCCATGTCACCGGGGAGCTGTTTTTT. Protein sequence: CASSLVHVTGELFF. The J gene is TRBJ2-2, the V gene TRBV7-9; D uncertain. The germline CDR1 and CDR2 sequences are SEHNR and FQNEAQ (reference sequence). The CDR3 consists of 14 residues. V dropped 1 base and J dropped 4 bases, with 7 bases sitting between them. Supplemented by reference TRBV7-9 and TRBJ2-2, the full variable domain reads DTGVSQNPRHKITKRGQNVTFRCDPISEHNRLYWYRQTLGQGPEFLTYFQNEAQLEKSRLLSDRFSAERPKGSFSTLEIQRTEQGDSAMYLCASSLVHVTGELFFGEGSRLTVL.

CDR3 in DNA: TGTGCCTGGATGCGGGGCTCGACCAATGAGCAGTTCTTC. Amino acids: CAWMRGSTNEQFF. The chain joins TRBV30 to TRBJ2-1, with D tentatively TRBD2 (6 bases). The CDR3 is made up of 13 amino acids. Germline V lookup: CDR1 GTSNPN, CDR2 SVGIG (reference sequence). V was shortened by 4 bases and J by 6 bases, with 13 bases between the two germline ends.

This chain joins TRBV28 and TRBJ1-5; D gene ambiguous. This CDR3 spans 12 amino acids. CDR1 is MDHEN, CDR2 SYDVKM, per germline. Between the trimmed V and J ends, which lost 3 bases and 5 bases, there was a span of 5 bases. This CDR3 is CASSFADQPQHF. In DNA, the CDR3 is TGTGCCAGCAGTTTCGCGGATCAGCCCCAGCATTTT.

This clone was counted a few times. The V call is TRBV6-1, the J call TRBJ2-7, with D unclear. The length of the CDR3 is 11 residues. Germline CDR1 MNHNS, CDR2 SASEGT. V was cut by 2 bases and J by 3 bases, with 2 bases left in between. CDR3 nucleotide sequence: TGTGCCAGCAGTGAACTCTACGAGCAGTACTTC. Translation: CASSELYEQYF.